The present T cell receptor (beta chain) was sequenced within a study of OX40 agonist ivuxolimab in advanced cancers. About the research overall: At doses from 0.01 to 10 mg/kg, patients were given intravenous ivuxolimab every 2 weeks. The eligibility criteria allowed prior anti-PD-1, anti-PD-L1 or anti-CTLA-4 therapy, and about 40% had some.

As concerns this clone: The antigen remains unidentified. This sequence may be a read error, since a much larger clone differs from it by one base. Within the sample, other DNA sequences also encode this same CDR3.

The study, taken as a whole, reports: The 0.1-3.0 mg/kg partial responders had among the lowest clonal expansion.

The sampling schedule covered blood at baseline, cycle 4 day 1, and cycle 7 day 1. Some clones are missing from TCRdb's copy, which holds only in-frame ones; the method was immunoSEQ multiplex PCR. The sample includes about 40,000 clones, around 83% of them seen just once. This sample comprised CD4+ or CD8+ T cells sorted from blood, obtained in a trial of the OX40 agonist ivuxolimab. The receptor's source is an adult with an advanced solid tumor such as melanoma, head and neck, liver or kidney cancer.

The CDR3 DNA sequence: TGTGCCAGCAGTTTTTGGGGTAATGAGCAGTTCTTC. It encodes CASSFWGNEQFF. This chain joins TRBV28 and TRBJ2-1, with D unclear. This CDR3 spans 12 amino acids. The V end lost 3 bases, the J end lost 7 bases, and 7 bases lay between the germline ends. CDR1 and CDR2 (germline): MDHEN, SYDVKM.